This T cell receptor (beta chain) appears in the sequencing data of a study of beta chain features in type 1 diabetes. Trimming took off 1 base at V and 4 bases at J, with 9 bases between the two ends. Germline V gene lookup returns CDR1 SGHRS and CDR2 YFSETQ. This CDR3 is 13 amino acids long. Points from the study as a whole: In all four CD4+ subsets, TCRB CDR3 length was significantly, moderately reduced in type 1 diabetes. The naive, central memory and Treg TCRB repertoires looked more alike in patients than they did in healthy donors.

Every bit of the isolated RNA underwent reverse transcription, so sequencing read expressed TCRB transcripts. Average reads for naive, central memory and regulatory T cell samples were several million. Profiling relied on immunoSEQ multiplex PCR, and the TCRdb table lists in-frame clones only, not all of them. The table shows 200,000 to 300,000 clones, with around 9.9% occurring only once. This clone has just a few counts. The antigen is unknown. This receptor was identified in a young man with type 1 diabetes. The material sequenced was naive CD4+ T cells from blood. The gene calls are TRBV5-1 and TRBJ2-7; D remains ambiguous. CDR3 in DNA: TGCGCCAGCAGCTTGCCCAGAAATTACGAGCAGTACTTC. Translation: CASSLPRNYEQYF.